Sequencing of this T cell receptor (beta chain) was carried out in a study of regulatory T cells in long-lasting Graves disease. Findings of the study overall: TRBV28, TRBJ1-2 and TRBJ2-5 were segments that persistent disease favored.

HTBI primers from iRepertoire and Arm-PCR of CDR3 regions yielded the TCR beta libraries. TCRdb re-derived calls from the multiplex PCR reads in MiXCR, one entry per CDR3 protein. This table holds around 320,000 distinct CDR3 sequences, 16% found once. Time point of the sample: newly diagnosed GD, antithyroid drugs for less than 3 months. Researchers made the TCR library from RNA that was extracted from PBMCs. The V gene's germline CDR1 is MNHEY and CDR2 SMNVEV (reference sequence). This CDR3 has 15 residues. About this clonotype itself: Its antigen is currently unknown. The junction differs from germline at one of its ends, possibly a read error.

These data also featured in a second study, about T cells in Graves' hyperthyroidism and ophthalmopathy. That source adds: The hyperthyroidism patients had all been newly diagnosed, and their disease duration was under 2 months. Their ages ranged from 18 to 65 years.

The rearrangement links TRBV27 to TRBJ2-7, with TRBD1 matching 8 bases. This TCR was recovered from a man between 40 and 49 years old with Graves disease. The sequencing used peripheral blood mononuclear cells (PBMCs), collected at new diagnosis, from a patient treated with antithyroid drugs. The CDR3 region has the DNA TGTGCCAGCAGTTTATCGGCAGGGGGCTCCTACGAGCAATACTTC. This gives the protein CASSLSAGGSYEQYF.